Each of the 12 T cell receptor beta chains below was sequenced from the same sample in a study of blood T cell repertoires in COVID-19. The assay was immunoSEQ multiplex PCR, and TCRdb's table has in-frame clones only and misses some. Of around 130,000 clones listed, over 70% are singletons. The specimen was peripheral blood. The receptors shown here come from a man older than 75 with acute or convalescent COVID-19.

The rearrangement uses TRBV7-9 and TRBJ1-4; TRBD1 might be the D (5 bases). CDR1 is SEHNR and CDR2 is FQNEAQ in the germline V gene (reference sequence). Trimming removed 5 bases at V and 8 bases at J, with 15 bases between. This CDR3 is 14 amino acids long. The CDR3 loop reads CASSPLGGYEKLFF. DNA of the CDR3: TGTGCCAGCAGCCCCCTCGGGGGGTACGAAAAACTGTTTTTT.

The chain carries TRBV6-5 and TRBJ1-5; 8 bases agree with TRBD1. This CDR3 has 16 amino acids. Germline V gene lookup returns CDR1 MNHEY and CDR2 SVGAGI. The J segment lost 1 base and the V segment lost 4 bases, leaving 6 bases of the junction unmatched. In nucleotides, the CDR3 is TGTGCCAGCAGTTCCTCCAGGACAGGGAGCAATCAGCCCCAGCATTTT. It translates to CASSSSRTGSNQPQHF.

This clone appeared a few times. V and J are TRBV10-3 and TRBJ1-5, with D possibly TRBD1 on 5 matching bases. With 2 bases removed from V and 7 bases from J, the gap between germline ends came to 18 bases. Germline V gene sequence: CDR1 ENHRY, CDR2 SYGVKD. The CDR3 has 16 amino acids. The CDR3 loop is CAISEGVAGSRQPQHF. Written as DNA, the CDR3 is TGTGCCATCAGTGAGGGCGTGGCAGGGTCAAGACAGCCCCAGCATTTT.

The CDR3 loop is CASNGQRNGELFF. The CDR3 DNA is TGTGCCAGCAACGGTCAACGCAATGGGGAGCTGTTTTTT. The chain links TRBV2 to TRBJ2-2; no clear D. The CDR3 is made up of 13 amino acids. Germline values: CDR1 SNHLY, CDR2 FYNNEI. Trimming took off 7 bases at V and 8 bases at J, with 14 bases between the two ends.

This clone was observed a single time. V usage is TRBV6-5 and J usage is TRBJ2-5; D remains ambiguous. The length of the CDR3 is 14 residues. Trimming removed 5 bases from V and 2 bases from J, with 12 bases in between. The germline gives CDR1 MNHEY, CDR2 SVGAGI. The CDR3: CASSPTVFQETQYF. The DNA for the CDR3 is TGTGCCAGCAGTCCCACAGTTTTTCAAGAGACCCAGTACTTC.

J is TRBJ2-7 and V is TRBV6-5; 8 bases are a match to TRBD2. Germline V gene data show CDR1 as MNHEY and CDR2 as SVGAGI. The CDR3 is 12 amino acids. The CDR3 DNA follows: TGTGCAGGAAGCGGGGGTCCCTACGAGCAGTACTTC. It is translated as CAGSGGPYEQYF.

V is TRBV5-5 and J is TRBJ2-5; maybe TRBD1 (6 bases). The CDR3 runs 13 residues. V was cut by 7 bases and J by 1 base, with 11 bases left in between. The V gene's germline CDR1 is SGHKS and CDR2 YYEKEE (reference sequence). This CDR3 is CASLRTAQETQYF. The CDR3, as DNA: TGTGCCAGCTTGAGGACAGCCCAAGAGACCCAGTACTTC.

This chain joins TRBV6-1 and TRBJ1-6; D not certain. The V gene's germline CDR1 is MNHNS and CDR2 SASEGT. The CDR3 runs 15 residues. V dropped 2 bases and J dropped 5 bases, with 10 bases sitting between them. The DNA of the CDR3 is TGTGCCAGCAGTGAATGGCCCAGAAATAATTCACCCCTCCACTTT. Protein product: CASSEWPRNNSPLHF.

The rearrangement uses TRBV7-6 and TRBJ2-7; the D is unclear. V was pared by 1 base and J by 4 bases, with 8 bases between. Germline lookup yields CDR1 SGHVS and CDR2 FNYEAQ. The CDR3 spans 13 residues. CDR3 amino acids: CASSLGAEYEQYF. The CDR3 DNA reads TGTGCCAGCAGCTTAGGGGCCGAATACGAGCAGTACTTC.

This rearrangement joins TRBV27 to TRBJ2-5; D is ambiguous. V was pared by 2 bases and J by 5 bases, with 9 bases between. Germline CDR1 MNHEY, CDR2 SMNVEV (reference sequence). This CDR3 is built from 13 residues. The CDR3 nucleotides read TGTGCCAGCAGTTTAACGTGGCGGGAGACCCAGTACTTC. Translating it yields CASSLTWRETQYF.

The chain recombines TRBV19 with TRBJ1-6, with TRBD1 as a possible D gene (6 bases). The CDR3 consists of 16 residues. Germline CDR1 reads LNHDA; CDR2 reads SQIVND (reference sequence). Trimming cost V 3 bases and J 15 bases, with 24 bases left between them. The CDR3 here is CASSIFFRQALVDLHF. For the CDR3, the DNA is TGTGCCAGTAGTATTTTCTTTCGACAGGCCCTGGTGGACCTCCACTTT.

The chain joins TRBV3-1 (or the pseudogene TRBV3-2) to TRBJ1-1, with D unclear. This CDR3 comprises 15 residues. Germline loops: CDR1 LGHDT, CDR2 YNNKEL (reference sequence). Trimming stripped 1 base from V and 4 bases from J, with 13 bases between. This CDR3 is CASSQVSLRGTEAFF. CDR3 DNA sequence: TGTGCCAGCAGCCAAGTAAGTTTGCGGGGCACTGAAGCTTTCTTT.